Listed here are 28 T cell receptor beta chains from one sample, sequenced in a study of OX40 agonist ivuxolimab in advanced cancers. Clones were read by immunoSEQ multiplex PCR, and TCRdb kept only the in-frame ones, dropping some. The profile covers fewer than 200,000 clones, with 94% appearing a single time and about 0.3% taken by the ten largest. The sequencing used CD4+ or CD8+ T cells sorted from blood, collected in a trial of the OX40 agonist ivuxolimab. The receptors originated from an adult with an advanced solid tumor such as melanoma, head and neck, liver or kidney cancer.

This chain links TRBV2 with TRBJ2-1; 12 positions agree with TRBD2. The CDR3 is made up of 14 amino acids. Germline lookup yields CDR1 SNHLY and CDR2 FYNNEI. V was clipped by 3 bases and J by 6 bases; unmatched bases: 0. The DNA of the CDR3 is TGTGCCAGCAGTGAGGGACTAGCGGGCAATGAGCAGTTCTTC. Its translation: CASSEGLAGNEQFF.

This clone was detected only a few times. This rearrangement joins TRBV7-2 to TRBJ2-7; perhaps TRBD2 as D (6 bases). Germline V gives CDR1 SGHTA, CDR2 FQGNSA. V lost 5 bases and J lost 0, with 17 bases in between. CDR3 size: 16 residues. The CDR3: CASSPMGLSSSYEQYF. In nucleotides, the CDR3 is TGTGCCAGCAGCCCTATGGGACTGTCGAGCTCCTACGAGCAGTACTTC.

The chain combines TRBV19 with TRBJ1-2; 8 nucleotides agree with TRBD1. CDR1 and CDR2 from the germline V gene are LNHDA and SQIVND (reference sequence). The CDR3 is 16 residues long. Trimming took 3 bases from V and 7 from J; bases not matched to a gene: 13. Here the CDR3 reads CASSISYSRGRSGYTF. The CDR3 nucleotides are TGTGCCAGTAGTATCAGCTACAGCAGGGGGCGAAGTGGCTACACCTTC.

V is TRBV7-3 and J is TRBJ2-2; possibly TRBD1 for D (6 bases). Per germline, CDR1 SGHTA and CDR2 FQGTGA. The CDR3 loop spans 13 amino acids. Trimming cost V 5 bases and J 6 bases, with 10 bases left between them. The CDR3 DNA sequence: TGTGCCAGCAGCACCACAGGGCCCGGGGAGCTGTTTTTT. This gives the protein CASSTTGPGELFF.

CDR3 protein: CASSYDRERGYTF. The CDR3 DNA reads as TGTGCCAGCAGTTACGACAGGGAAAGAGGCTACACCTTC. The chain recombines TRBV6-5 with TRBJ1-2; 7 nucleotides line up with TRBD1. CDR1 and CDR2 (germline): MNHEY, SVGAGI. The CDR3 spans 13 residues. Trimming at V came to 2 bases and at J to 8 bases, leaving 5 bases not matched to a gene.

This chain uses TRBV4-2 with TRBJ1-3; maybe TRBD1 (5 bases). This CDR3 is built from 16 residues. Germline lookup yields CDR1 LGHNA and CDR2 YNFKEQ. V was trimmed by 4 bases and J by 2 bases, leaving 15 bases between them. The CDR3 sequence: CASSPWDLTPGNTIYF. As DNA, the CDR3 is TGTGCCAGCAGCCCGTGGGACCTCACTCCTGGAAACACCATATATTTT.

The chain carries TRBV5-1 and TRBJ2-4; the D is unclear. Trimming shortened V by 4 bases and J by 7 bases, and 18 bases separated the two germline ends. The CDR3 spans 15 residues. Germline V gene data show CDR1 as SGHRS and CDR2 as YFSETQ. The CDR3 DNA reads TGCGCCAGCAGCCCCGAGGTGGGAACGGGTAACATTCAGTACTTC. This translates into CASSPEVGTGNIQYF.

The chain combines TRBV4-2 with TRBJ2-5; 11 nucleotides align to TRBD2. The CDR3 covers 17 residues. Per germline, CDR1 LGHNA and CDR2 YNFKEQ. V shed 3 bases, J shed 2 bases, and the junction held 8 bases outside the gene matches. This CDR3 reads CASSQKTRTSGQETQYF. The CDR3 nucleotides are TGTGCCAGCAGCCAGAAGACTCGGACTAGCGGGCAAGAGACCCAGTACTTC.

This sequence joins TRBV27 and TRBJ2-1, with a possible D match to TRBD2 (6 bases). Trimming pared 3 bases from V and 4 bases from J, leaving 10 bases between. The germline V gene has CDR1 MNHEY and CDR2 SMNVEV (reference sequence). The CDR3 is 14 residues long. CDR3 in amino acids: CASSFKGLYNEQFF. CDR3 nucleotides: TGTGCCAGCAGTTTTAAGGGACTTTACAATGAGCAGTTCTTC.

The chain uses TRBV7-9 and TRBJ1-2; D remains unclear. The CDR3 totals 19 residues. CDR1 and CDR2 from the germline V gene are SEHNR and FQNEAQ (reference sequence). The germline V and J ends were trimmed by 0 bases and 5 bases, with 25 bases remaining between them. The CDR3 DNA follows: TGTGCCAGCAGCTTAGCGACCCGGTCAACTCGGAGATTCCAATATGGCTACACCTTC. Its protein product is CASSLATRSTRRFQYGYTF.

The chain couples TRBV6-1 to TRBJ1-2; the D gene is possibly TRBD1 (5 bases). The V gene's germline CDR1 is MNHNS and CDR2 SASEGT. The CDR3 runs 13 residues. Trimming removed 1 base at V and 5 bases at J, with 8 bases between. CDR3 sequence (DNA): TGTGCCAGCAGTGAAGTAGGGGTATATGGCTACACCTTC. It encodes CASSEVGVYGYTF.

As for this clone: The sample contains more than one DNA sequence encoding this CDR3. The chain employs TRBV30 and TRBJ1-1; a weak D match, TRBD1 (5 bases). Per the germline V gene, CDR1 is GTSNPN and CDR2 is SVGIG (reference sequence). The V and J ends lost 2 bases and 2 bases respectively, with 9 bases between them. The CDR3 consists of 13 residues. The CDR3 bases are TGTGCCTGGAGTTTACAGGAAAACACTGAAGCTTTCTTT. Its protein is CAWSLQENTEAFF. Filled out from reference TRBV30 and TRBJ1-1, the complete variable domain reads SQTIHQWPATLVQPVGSPLSLECTVEGTSNPNLYWYRQAAGRGLQLLFYSVGIGQISSEVPQNLSASRPQDRQFILSSKKLLLSDSGFYLCAWSLQENTEAFFGQGTRLTVV.

The chain combines TRBV18 with TRBJ2-1, with 10 bases that match TRBD1. The CDR3 length is 16 residues. The V gene's germline CDR1 is KGHSH and CDR2 LQKENI. V shed 1 base and J 8 bases; nucleotides not matched to a gene: 8. The CDR3 bases are TGTGCCAGCTCACCACGGCTGGGACAGGGGTGGCATGAGCAGTTCTTC. Protein sequence: CASSPRLGQGWHEQFF.

This chain connects TRBV7-2 to TRBJ2-7, with 8 bases matching TRBD2. The ends lost 6 bases at V and 7 bases at J; junction bases unmatched: 14. The CDR3 is 15 residues long. From germline, CDR1 is SGHTA and CDR2 FQGNSA. The chain's CDR3 is CASRVNDGTRREQYF. The CDR3 DNA reads as TGTGCCAGCAGGGTAAACGACGGGACTAGGCGGGAGCAGTACTTC.

This clone has just one count. V is TRBV18 and J is TRBJ2-5, with TRBD1 as a possible D gene (7 bases). The J call is uncertain, as TRBJ2-7 better fits the DNA end. Germline V gene lookup returns CDR1 KGHSH and CDR2 LQKENI. The CDR3 spans 15 residues. CDR3: CASSQQGTGSYEQYF. CDR3 coding DNA: TGTGCCAGCTCTCAACAGGGGACTGGCTCCTACGAGCAGTACTTC.

The chain uses TRBV5-1 and TRBJ2-5; weak D call: TRBD2 (6 bases). This CDR3 comprises 15 residues. With 0 bases removed from V and 11 bases from J, the gap between germline ends came to 20 bases. Germline V gene sequence: CDR1 SGHRS, CDR2 YFSETQ. This chain's CDR3 is CASSLAEISGVTQYF. The CDR3 bases are TGCGCCAGCAGCTTGGCCGAAATTTCGGGAGTGACGCAGTACTTC.

J is TRBJ1-3 and V is TRBV19, with 7 bases identical to TRBD1. Looked up from germline, CDR1 is LNHDA and CDR2 is SQIVND (reference sequence). This CDR3 is built from 15 residues. V lost 6 bases, J lost 0 bases, and 5 bases stayed unmatched. CDR3 loop: CASRTGQDSGNTIYF. Here the CDR3 DNA reads TGTGCCAGTAGAACCGGACAGGACTCTGGAAACACCATATATTTT.

This clone appeared a few times. The J gene is TRBJ1-5, the V gene TRBV28; TRBD1 agrees at 8 bases. The CDR3 length is 15 residues. V was pared by 2 bases and J by 7 bases, with 7 bases of the junction left unmatched. Germline assignment: CDR1 MDHEN and CDR2 SYDVKM. The CDR3 here is CASSLGQGLWQPQHF. CDR3 nucleotides: TGTGCCAGCAGTTTAGGACAGGGCTTGTGGCAGCCCCAGCATTTT.

This chain uses TRBV5-4 with TRBJ2-5, with TRBD1 identical over 7 bases. Per the germline V gene, CDR1 is SGHNT and CDR2 is YYREEE (reference sequence). This CDR3 has 14 residues. Trimming cost V 4 bases and J 6 bases; bases outside gene matches: 9. The CDR3 reads CASSTGQSAQTQYF. CDR3 DNA: TGTGCCAGCAGCACGGGACAGTCCGCGCAGACCCAGTACTTC.

The rearrangement joins TRBV10-3 to TRBJ2-1; TRBD1 is a possible D gene (6 bases). CDR1 ENHRY and CDR2 SYGVKD come from the germline V gene. Trimming removed 2 bases from V and 6 bases from J, with 14 bases in between. CDR3 length: 15 residues. Written as DNA, the CDR3 is TGTGCCATCAGTGAGGTTGGACAGATCGCCAATGAGCAGTTCTTC. Translated, it gives CAISEVGQIANEQFF.

Notes on this clone: In the same sample, other DNA sequences code for this CDR3. The DNA of the CDR3 is TGTGCCAGCAGTTACTCGGGGGGACCCTACGAGCAGTACTTC. Its translation is CASSYSGGPYEQYF. V and J are TRBV6-6 and TRBJ2-7, with D possibly TRBD2 on 6 matching bases. Germline values: CDR1 MNHNY, CDR2 SVGAGI (reference sequence). Trimming stripped 0 bases from V and 2 bases from J, with 8 bases between. The CDR3 covers 14 residues.

The chain employs TRBV6-4 and TRBJ1-2; the D gene is possibly TRBD1 (5 bases). The V end lost 5 bases, the J end lost 8 bases, and 18 bases lay between the germline ends. The germline V gene has CDR1 MRHNA and CDR2 SNTAGT. The CDR3 totals 14 residues. CDR3 nucleotides: TGTGCCAGCAGTCCCACCGGAAACGGGGACGGCTACACCTTC. This encodes CASSPTGNGDGYTF.

A single count supports this clone. The rearrangement links TRBV4-2 to TRBJ2-2, with TRBD1 matching over 8 bases. CDR1 and CDR2 (germline): LGHNA, YNFKEQ. This CDR3 region has 18 residues. V shed 0 bases, J shed 0 bases, and the junction held 6 bases outside the gene matches. The CDR3 loop is CASSQEGRGRTNTGELFF. CDR3 in DNA: TGTGCCAGCAGCCAAGAAGGCAGGGGGCGGACGAACACCGGGGAGCTGTTTTTT.

The chain recombines TRBV28 with TRBJ1-4, with TRBD1 identical over 9 bases. The CDR3 has 14 amino acids. Germline trimming cut 4 bases from V and 4 bases from J; bases unmatched to any gene: 1. The germline CDR1 and CDR2 sequences are MDHEN and SYDVKM. The CDR3 loop is CASSSGQGNEKLFF. CDR3 coding DNA: TGTGCCAGCAGTTCGGGACAGGGTAATGAAAAACTGTTTTTT.

The genes are TRBV7-6 and TRBJ2-3; 7 positions agree with TRBD1. Trimming cost V 5 bases and J 3 bases; bases outside gene matches: 29. The CDR3 length is 22 residues. Germline CDR1 reads SGHVS; CDR2 reads FNYEAQ. Here the CDR3 reads CASSPASQIQGWDIRGTDTQYF. CDR3 nucleotide sequence: TGTGCCAGCAGCCCCGCCTCCCAAATACAGGGGTGGGACATAAGGGGGACAGATACGCAGTATTTT.

The rearrangement joins TRBV6-1 to TRBJ1-4, with 8 positions matching TRBD1. This CDR3 spans 15 amino acids. Per germline, CDR1 MNHNS and CDR2 SASEGT. V shed 8 bases, J shed 5 bases, and the junction held 10 bases outside the gene matches. The CDR3 loop is CASREGQARNEKLFF. CDR3 DNA: TGTGCCAGCCGAGAGGGACAGGCTAGAAATGAAAAACTGTTTTTT.

J is TRBJ2-7 and V is TRBV9; 11 bases are a match to TRBD2. With V trimmed by 4 bases and J by 0 bases, 3 bases remained unmatched. CDR3 length equals 15 residues. CDR1 and CDR2 (germline): SGDLS, YYNGEE. The CDR3 sequence is CASSKGTSGSYEQYF. CDR3 coding DNA: TGTGCCAGCAGCAAAGGGACTAGCGGCTCCTACGAGCAGTACTTC.

V gene TRBV5-1 combines with J gene TRBJ2-7; 7 bases align to TRBD2. After removal of 7 bases from V and 4 bases from J, the junction contained 2 bases not matched to a gene. This CDR3 has 11 amino acids. The germline gives CDR1 SGHRS, CDR2 YFSETQ. In DNA, the CDR3 is TGCGCCAGCCAGGGAGGGTACGAGCAGTACTTC. Translation: CASQGGYEQYF.